These 31 T cell receptor beta chains were all obtained from the same sample, sequenced in a study of T cells in Graves' hyperthyroidism and ophthalmopathy (dated by TCRdb to between 2019 and 2020). The library came from multiplex PCR. Data came from an Illumina HiSeq 2000. TCR beta CDR3 regions were amplified from RNA transcripts. A first-round RT-PCR of the TCR CDR3 used the HTBI primer set with the Qiagen OneStep RT-PCR kit. TCRdb's own reprocessing of the public reads used fastp at Q25 and MiXCR and kept productive beta chains. For every CDR3 protein sequence, its rows merge into one entry that carries the most common genes and DNA. The sample records a few hundred thousand distinct CDR3 sequences, just over 45% of which are singletons. About 7.9% of the sample is held by the ten biggest clonotypes. The sample was peripheral blood or thyroid tissue (not recorded which). These receptors were collected from a woman aged 18-35 years with Graves' hyperthyroidism. Donor details come from another sample of the same person, matched by shared clones.

This chain uses TRBV30 with TRBJ1-4; 9 nucleotides align to TRBD1. This CDR3 has 14 residues. J was trimmed by 8 bases and V by 2 bases; bases with no gene match: 6. Looked up from germline, CDR1 is GTSNPN and CDR2 is SVGIG (reference sequence). The CDR3 reads CAWSLNRGQEKLFF. CDR3 DNA: TGTGCCTGGAGTCTTAACAGGGGGCAAGAAAAACTGTTTTTT.

On this clonotype itself: The junction differs from germline at one of its ends, possibly a read error. The rearrangement joins TRBV7-2 to TRBJ2-7; 7 bases are shared with TRBD1. This CDR3 has 16 residues. Germline CDR1 and CDR2: SGHTA and FQGNSA. The CDR3 sequence is CASSQAEKQGYYEQYF. CDR3 nucleotides: TGCGCCAGCAGCCAAGCCGAAAAACAGGGGTACTACGAGCAGTACTTC.

This clonotype was seen only a few times. The genes are TRBV19 and TRBJ2-7, with 8 bases aligning to TRBD1. V dropped 9 bases and J dropped 5; count of bases not matched to a gene: 6. The CDR3 runs 12 residues. Germline V gene data show CDR1 as LNHDA and CDR2 as SQIVND (reference sequence). The CDR3 reads CASGQGINEQYF. The CDR3 DNA reads TGTGCCAGCGGACAGGGAATTAACGAGCAGTACTTC.

This clonotype was observed a handful of times. V usage is TRBV7-9 and J usage is TRBJ2-7, with 8 bases that match TRBD1. Germline loops: CDR1 SEHNR, CDR2 FQNEAQ (reference sequence). This CDR3 is 15 amino acids long. Losses at the gene ends were 5 bases for V and 4 bases for J; bases not matched to a gene: 10. In DNA form, the CDR3 reads TGTGCCAGCAGCCAAACCGGGACAGGAGGTTACGAGCAGTACTTC. Translating gives CASSQTGTGGYEQYF.

DNA of the CDR3: TGTGCCAGCAGTGAAAAGGGGGCGCGGACTGAAGCTTTCTTT. Translation: CASSEKGARTEAFF. The rearrangement uses TRBV25-1 and TRBJ1-1, with 7 bases fitting TRBD1. This CDR3 region has 14 residues. Germline CDR1 is MGHDK and CDR2 is SYGVNS. J lost 5 bases, V lost 2 bases, and 5 bases had no gene match.

The V call is TRBV12-3 or TRBV12-4, the J call TRBJ1-3; D ambiguous. The V end was cut by 9 bases, the J end by 2 bases, with 14 bases between. This CDR3 has 14 amino acids. CDR3 sequence (DNA): TGTGCCAGTAGTACCGCGGGGACTGGAAACACCATATATTTT. Encoded protein: CASSTAGTGNTIYF.

The chain joins TRBV19 to TRBJ2-6, with a weak D call TRBD1 (6 bases). The germline gives CDR1 LNHDA, CDR2 SQIVND (reference sequence). Trimming pared 7 bases from V and 9 bases from J, leaving 22 bases between. The CDR3 is made up of 16 amino acids. The CDR3 DNA reads as TGTGCCAGTAAACAGGGTGACGGGTACAAGGGCAACGTCCTGACTTTC. Translated: CASKQGDGYKGNVLTF.

In regard to this clonotype: The junction departs from the called germline gene at one end, perhaps through a read error. This CDR3 is CASSHPRSGPVGYEQYF. The CDR3 DNA reads TGCGCCAGCAGCCATCCTAGGTCAGGCCCCGTCGGCTACGAGCAGTACTTC. The rearrangement links TRBV7-9 to TRBJ2-7, with D unresolved. CDR3 length equals 17 residues. The germline gives CDR1 SEHNR, CDR2 FQNEAQ (reference sequence).

The chain links TRBV19 to TRBJ1-5, with D maybe TRBD1 (5 bases). The CDR3 has 16 residues. The germline gives CDR1 LNHDA, CDR2 SQIVND (reference sequence). V was trimmed by 4 bases and J by 3 bases, leaving 16 bases between them. The CDR3 spells CASSTGLAGDNQPQHF. CDR3 coding DNA: TGTGCCAGTAGTACGGGACTAGCGGGAGACAATCAGCCCCAGCATTTT.

This clonotype has just a few counts. This chain connects TRBV7-8 to TRBJ2-5, with no clear D. CDR3 length equals 17 residues. The V end was cut by 4 bases, the J end by 1 base, with 19 bases between. From germline, CDR1 is SGHVS and CDR2 FQNEAQ. The CDR3 region is CASSSKRVGGVQETQYF. For the CDR3, the DNA is TGTGCCAGCAGCTCCAAAAGGGTGGGTGGCGTCCAAGAGACCCAGTACTTC. The full variable domain, in which reference TRBV7-8 and TRBJ2-5 provide the parts outside the CDR3, is GAGVSQSPRYKVAKRGQDVALRCDPISGHVSLFWYQQALGQGPEFLTYFQNEAQLDKSGLPSDRFFAERPEGSVSTLKIQRTQQEDSAVYLCASSSKRVGGVQETQYFGPGTRLLVL.

The chain has TRBV20-1 and TRBJ1-2; D is unresolved. Deletions cut 0 bases from V and 4 bases from J, with 12 bases between. Germline values: CDR1 DFQATT, CDR2 SNEGSKA (reference sequence). The CDR3 contains 14 residues. CDR3 sequence (DNA): TGCAGTGCTAGAGATCAGGAGGGCCCCTATGGCTACACCTTC. This codes for CSARDQEGPYGYTF.

Note on this clonotype: A read error is possible here, since a much larger clone lies one base away. J is TRBJ1-4 and V is TRBV9; unclear D gene. CDR3 length: 14 amino acids. In germline, CDR1 is SGDLS, CDR2 YYNGEE. CDR3 loop: CASSDGATSEKLFF. The CDR3 region has the DNA TGTGCCAGCAGCGACGGCGCAACTAGTGAAAAACTGTTTTTT.

V usage is TRBV7-2 and J usage is TRBJ2-1; tentatively, D is TRBD1 (6 bases). The CDR3 covers 14 residues. Germline CDR1 reads SGHTA; CDR2 reads FQGNSA. Trimming stripped 3 bases from V and 3 bases from J, with 9 bases between. CDR3 DNA sequence: TGTGCCAGCAGCTTGTGGGACAACTACAATGAGCAGTTCTTC. It encodes CASSLWDNYNEQFF.

This clonotype has at least ten counts. The V gene is TRBV10-3, the J gene TRBJ2-6; D ambiguous. The CDR3 spans 13 residues. The V gene's germline CDR1 is ENHRY and CDR2 SYGVKD. The germline V and J ends were trimmed by 2 bases and 3 bases, with 2 bases remaining between them. DNA for the CDR3: TGTGCCATCAGTGAGGATGGGGCCAACGTCCTGACTTTC. This gives the protein CAISEDGANVLTF.

The chain is built from TRBV20-1 and TRBJ2-7; D is perhaps TRBD2 (6 bases). Germline V gene sequence: CDR1 DFQATT, CDR2 SNEGSKA (reference sequence). This CDR3 is built from 17 residues. V shed 3 bases and J shed 3 bases, with 24 bases lying between them. CDR3 coding DNA: TGCAGTGCTAGTTGGCCCGGGAGTCACCGACGGGGCTACGAGCAGTACTTC. Translation: CSASWPGSHRRGYEQYF.

The chain combines TRBV7-9 with TRBJ1-6; the D gene is possibly TRBD1 (5 bases). This CDR3 is 16 amino acids long. Between the trimmed V and J ends, which lost 5 bases and 7 bases, there was a span of 18 bases. CDR1 SEHNR and CDR2 FQNEAQ come from the germline V gene (reference sequence). The CDR3 sequence is CASSQETVAWNSPLHF. CDR3 nucleotides: TGTGCCAGCAGCCAAGAGACAGTAGCTTGGAATTCACCCCTCCACTTT. Together with reference TRBV7-9 and TRBJ1-6, the CDR3 gives the full variable domain: DTGVSQNPRHKITKRGQNVTFRCDPISEHNRLYWYRQTLGQGPEFLTYFQNEAQLEKSRLLSDRFSAERPKGSFSTLEIQRTEQGDSAMYLCASSQETVAWNSPLHFGNGTRLTVT.

The chain carries TRBV5-5 and TRBJ1-6; 8 bases fit TRBD1. This CDR3 is built from 16 residues. Germline CDR1 and CDR2: SGHKS and YYEKEE (reference sequence). Unmatched junction bases numbered 10, after V lost 4 bases and J lost 7 bases. The CDR3 coding sequence is TGTGCCAGCAGCCTGCCCCAGGGGGCGCGGAATTCACCCCTCCACTTT. Translated, it gives CASSLPQGARNSPLHF.

V and J are TRBV5-5 and TRBJ1-4, with 7 positions matching TRBD1. J was trimmed by 10 bases and V by 4 bases; bases with no gene match: 10. This CDR3 is 14 amino acids long. Germline assignment: CDR1 SGHKS and CDR2 YYEKEE (reference sequence). CDR3 protein: CASSLGTAFGKLFF. The CDR3 DNA sequence: TGTGCCAGCAGCCTCGGGACAGCCTTCGGAAAACTGTTTTTT.

This clonotype came up many times. This chain links TRBV7-2 with TRBJ1-1, with a possible D match to TRBD1 (5 bases). V lost 3 bases and J 6 bases, leaving 14 bases between the germline ends. CDR3 size: 14 residues. Germline V gives CDR1 SGHTA, CDR2 FQGNSA. CDR3 nucleotide sequence: TGTGCCAGCAGCTTCGTTATTACAGGCCCTGAAGCTTTCTTT. Its protein is CASSFVITGPEAFF.

This clonotype was seen at least ten times. This chain connects TRBV2 to TRBJ1-2; TRBD1 matches at 8 bases. The V gene end was trimmed by 6 bases and the J gene end by 9 bases; junction bases not matched to a gene: 9. The length of the CDR3 is 13 residues. Per germline, CDR1 SNHLY and CDR2 FYNNEI. CDR3 protein: CASSRIQGESYTF. The CDR3 DNA is TGTGCCAGCAGCCGGATACAGGGGGAGAGCTACACCTTC.

The chain carries TRBV14 and TRBJ1-2; TRBD1 might be the D (5 bases). The CDR3 totals 15 residues. Germline CDR1 reads SGHDN; CDR2 reads FVKESK. Trimming left V 2 bases short and J 0 bases short, with 10 bases between. CDR3 in DNA: TGTGCCAGCAGCCAATCACCGACAGCTAACTATGGCTACACCTTC. Its protein is CASSQSPTANYGYTF.

CDR3 region: CAIRGVGELFF. Here the CDR3 DNA reads TGTGCCATCAGGGGGGTCGGGGAGCTGTTTTTT. The chain employs TRBV10-3 and TRBJ2-2; TRBD1 or TRBD2 may be the D gene (5 bases each). Germline CDR1 and CDR2: ENHRY and SYGVKD. This CDR3 is 11 amino acids long. Trimming removed 6 bases at V and 7 bases at J, with 6 bases between.

Ten or more counts support this clonotype. The gene calls are TRBV2 and TRBJ1-1; TRBD1 matches at 7 bases. This CDR3 contains 12 residues. The V segment lost 9 bases and the J segment 1 base; nucleotides outside the gene matches: 2. Per the germline V gene, CDR1 is SNHLY and CDR2 is FYNNEI. CDR3 in amino acids: CARRDRNTEAFF. CDR3 nucleotide sequence: TGTGCCAGACGGGACAGGAACACTGAAGCTTTCTTT.

This clonotype was picked up many times. The chain couples TRBV7-8 to TRBJ2-7; D is undetermined. The CDR3 is 12 amino acids. Germline CDR1 SGHVS, CDR2 FQNEAQ. V shed 5 bases and J shed 3 bases, with 8 bases lying between them. CDR3 coding DNA: TGTGCCAGCAGCCCCAAGCGCTACGAGCAGTACTTC. It encodes CASSPKRYEQYF.

This clonotype was observed a single time. A read error may explain this, as a much larger clone is one base away. This sequence joins TRBV15 and TRBJ1-6, with D perhaps matching TRBD1 (5 bases). CDR3 length: 13 residues. Germline V gives CDR1 LNHNV, CDR2 YYDKDF (reference sequence). The V and J ends lost 6 bases and 9 bases respectively, with 12 bases between them. The DNA of the CDR3 is TGTGCCACCAGTAGGGACTACAGTTCACCCCTCCACTTT. As protein: CATSRDYSSPLHF.

V and J are TRBV24-1 and TRBJ1-2; possibly TRBD1 for D (5 bases). The V end was cut by 5 bases, the J end by 12 bases, with 24 bases between. Germline V gene sequence: CDR1 KGHDR, CDR2 SFDVKD. The CDR3 has 15 amino acids. The CDR3 protein is CATSAGNSGLAWHTF. CDR3 nucleotide sequence: TGTGCCACCAGTGCCGGAAACTCGGGACTAGCCTGGCACACCTTC.

The rearrangement links TRBV29-1 to TRBJ1-3, with D possibly TRBD1 on 6 matching bases. Germline V gene lookup returns CDR1 SQVTM and CDR2 ANQGSEA. The V gene lost 4 bases and the J gene lost 7 bases, with 14 bases spanning the gap. CDR3 length: 13 residues. The CDR3 here is CSVGGAVLNTIYF. The DNA for the CDR3 is TGCAGCGTTGGGGGGGCAGTACTGAACACCATATATTTT.

As regards this clonotype: Given a much more abundant clone one base away, this may be a read error. The chain joins TRBV29-1 to TRBJ2-2, with 14 bases fitting TRBD2. The CDR3 runs to 15 residues. CDR1 is SQVTM, CDR2 ANQGSEA, per germline. This CDR3 reads CSVDPGLAGAGEQFF. The CDR3 region has the DNA TGCAGCGTTGACCCGGGACTAGCGGGAGCCGGGGAGCAGTTTTTT.

The chain has TRBV20-1 and TRBJ2-7; D uncertain. Germline loops: CDR1 DFQATT, CDR2 SNEGSKA (reference sequence). The CDR3 has 13 amino acids. The ends were cut back, 0 bases at V and 9 bases at J, with 15 bases in the middle. This CDR3 reads CSARDPVSWGQYF. The CDR3 DNA sequence: TGCAGTGCTAGAGACCCTGTTAGTTGGGGGCAGTACTTC.

The V call is TRBV7-9, the J call TRBJ2-7; tentative D call: TRBD1 (7 bases). The CDR3 totals 15 residues. V lost 6 bases to trimming and J lost 0 bases, with 15 bases between them. Germline V lookup: CDR1 SEHNR, CDR2 FQNEAQ (reference sequence). The CDR3 here is CASSGGGRSSYEQYF. For the CDR3, the DNA is TGTGCCAGCAGTGGAGGGGGCCGTAGCTCCTACGAGCAGTACTTC.

Ten or more counts support this clonotype. This rearrangement joins TRBV24-1 to TRBJ2-5; TRBD2 agrees at 11 bases. Trimming cost V 4 bases and J 5 bases; bases outside gene matches: 8. This CDR3 is 16 amino acids long. Germline CDR1 is KGHDR and CDR2 is SFDVKD. CDR3 DNA: TGTGCCACCAGTGACCTTACTAGCGGGAGTATGGAGACCCAGTACTTC. Its protein is CATSDLTSGSMETQYF.